This passage covers 9 T cell receptor beta chains from one sample sequenced in a study of beta chain features in type 1 diabetes. General study findings and limits: People with Type 1 diabetes carried modestly yet significantly shorter TCRB CDR3s in all four CD4+ subsets.

Of the isolated RNA, all was reverse transcribed, and so the sequenced material was expressed TCRB transcripts. Sequenced by immunoSEQ multiplex PCR; TCRdb stores in-frame clones only, minus some. The sample lists about 160,000 clones, roughly 7.1% occurring once. No antigens are known for them. The sample consisted of central memory CD4+ T cells from blood. These receptors were collected from a woman in her forties with type 1 diabetes.

Only a few counts were recorded for this clone. One base away lies a much larger clone, so this may be a sequencing read error. The genes are TRBV7-9 and TRBJ1-6, with a possible D match to TRBD1 (5 bases). The CDR3 loop spans 14 amino acids. The germline V and J ends were trimmed by 1 base and 5 bases, with 6 bases remaining between them. The germline V gene encodes CDR1 SEHNR and CDR2 FQNEAQ (reference sequence). The CDR3, as DNA: TGTGCCAGCAGCTTAGGACAGAATAATTCACCCCTCCACTTT. This encodes CASSLGQNNSPLHF.

The V gene is TRBV11-2, the J gene TRBJ2-1; D possibly corresponds to TRBD1 (5 bases). The CDR3 is 16 amino acids. Germline V gene sequence: CDR1 SGHAT, CDR2 FQNNGV. Trimming left V 4 bases short and J 2 bases short, with 15 bases between. As DNA, the CDR3 is TGTGCCAGCAGCTCTCGGCAGGGTCGCGCCTACAATGAGCAGTTCTTC. Protein product: CASSSRQGRAYNEQFF.

The chain recombines TRBV11-3 with TRBJ2-7, with TRBD1 as a possible D gene (5 bases). Germline CDR1 is SGHNT and CDR2 is YENEEA. Trimming cost V 5 bases and J 4 bases, with 9 bases left between them. The CDR3 length is 12 residues. The CDR3: CASSNTGYEQYF. As DNA, the CDR3 is TGTGCCAGCAGCAATACAGGATACGAGCAGTACTTC.

This clone was observed at least ten times. V and J are TRBV18 and TRBJ2-7; the match to TRBD1 covers 12 bases. CDR3 length: 15 residues. CDR1 is KGHSH, CDR2 LQKENI, per germline. The J segment lost 5 bases and the V segment lost 3 bases, leaving 5 bases of the junction unmatched. In nucleotides, the CDR3 is TGTGCCAGCTCACCCGGGACAGGGGGCAAGAACGAGCAGTACTTC. Translated: CASSPGTGGKNEQYF.

This rearrangement joins TRBV5-1 to TRBJ2-7, with D possibly matching TRBD1 (5 bases). Trimming took off 5 bases at V and 1 base at J, with 7 bases between the two ends. This CDR3 is 12 amino acids long. The germline V gene has CDR1 SGHRS and CDR2 YFSETQ. The CDR3 sequence is CASRKGSYEQYF. The CDR3 region has the DNA TGCGCCAGCAGAAAGGGGTCCTACGAGCAGTACTTC.

This clone was counted only a few times. CDR3 amino acids: CASSPTGGTGYEQYF. Here the CDR3 DNA reads TGTGCCAGCAGCCCGACGGGCGGGACAGGCTACGAGCAGTACTTC. The rearrangement links TRBV28 to TRBJ2-7; 8 nucleotides match TRBD1. This CDR3 is 15 amino acids long. Unmatched junction bases numbered 10, after V lost 6 bases and J lost 3 bases. Germline V gene lookup returns CDR1 MDHEN and CDR2 SYDVKM.

This clone appeared a few times. This chain uses TRBV5-1 with TRBJ2-1; 10 bases align to TRBD2. This CDR3 is 14 amino acids long. J gave up 8 bases and V 8 bases, and 10 bases lay outside the gene matches. Per germline, CDR1 SGHRS and CDR2 YFSETQ. CDR3: CASEERGGLDEQFF. The DNA of the CDR3 is TGCGCCAGTGAGGAGCGGGGGGGCCTCGATGAGCAGTTCTTC.

CDR3 sequence (DNA): TGTGCCAGCAGCCCGGGACTAGCGGGGAGGGAGACCCAGTACTTC. This sequence encodes CASSPGLAGRETQYF. V and J are TRBV11-2 and TRBJ2-5; TRBD2 matches at 13 bases. CDR1 is SGHAT and CDR2 is FQNNGV in the germline V gene. Losses at the gene ends were 5 bases for V and 5 bases for J; bases not matched to a gene: 5. This CDR3 is built from 15 residues.

This clone was picked up a small number of times. The chain uses TRBV15 and TRBJ2-5; possibly TRBD1 for D (5 bases). Trimming took off 0 bases at V and 3 bases at J, with 8 bases between the two ends. The CDR3 length is 14 residues. In germline, CDR1 is LNHNV, CDR2 YYDKDF (reference sequence). CDR3 coding DNA: TGTGCCACCAGCAGAGATATGACAGAAGAGACCCAGTACTTC. Translated, it gives CATSRDMTEETQYF.